These 29 T cell receptor beta chains were all obtained from the same sample, sequenced in a study of blood T cell repertoires in COVID-19. The table came from immunoSEQ multiplex PCR; TCRdb's copy has only in-frame clones and leaves some out. In the table there are a few hundred thousand clones, around nine tenths of which are singletons. Sequencing was carried out using PBMCs or T cells enriched from blood (not recorded which). The source of these receptors is a woman aged 35 to 49 who had recovered from COVID-19.

CDR3 nucleotides: TGCGCCAGCAGCCAGGGGCAGGTAGACACCGGGGAGCTGTTTTTT. It specifies CASSQGQVDTGELFF. The chain uses TRBV5-1 and TRBJ2-2; D perhaps matches TRBD1 (6 bases). The CDR3 has 15 amino acids. In germline, CDR1 is SGHRS, CDR2 YFSETQ. Trimming stripped 4 bases from V and 3 bases from J, with 13 bases between.

CDR3 residues: CASRKERDNEQFF. CDR3 DNA sequence: TGTGCCAGCAGGAAGGAGAGGGACAATGAGCAGTTCTTC. The chain uses TRBV2 and TRBJ2-1, with D maybe TRBD2 (5 bases). The length of the CDR3 is 13 residues. The V gene's germline CDR1 is SNHLY and CDR2 FYNNEI. With 6 bases removed from V and 5 bases from J, the gap between germline ends came to 11 bases.

This clone was recorded a few times. The chain carries TRBV7-2 and TRBJ1-2; 10 nucleotides align to TRBD1. This CDR3 has 15 residues. Germline CDR1 and CDR2: SGHTA and FQGNSA. After removal of 5 bases from V and 3 bases from J, the junction contained 6 bases not matched to a gene. The CDR3 here is CASSPGTGAYYGYTF. In DNA, the CDR3 is TGTGCCAGCAGCCCGGGGACAGGGGCGTACTATGGCTACACCTTC. Based on the CDR3 plus reference TRBV7-2 and TRBJ1-2, the full variable domain is GAGVSQSPSNKVTEKGKDVELRCDPISGHTALYWYRQSLGQGLEFLIYFQGNSAPDKSGLPSDRFSAERTGGSVSTLTIQRTQQEDSAVYLCASSPGTGAYYGYTFGSGTRLTVV.

CDR3 bases: TGTGCCAGCAGTTACTCCAGGTGGGCCCCTGAAGCTTTCTTT. Protein product: CASSYSRWAPEAFF. V gene TRBV6-5 combines with J gene TRBJ1-1; no clear D. The germline gives CDR1 MNHEY, CDR2 SVGAGI. The ends were cut back, 0 bases at V and 6 bases at J, with 11 bases in the middle. The CDR3 is made up of 14 amino acids.

CDR3 nucleotide sequence: TGTGCCTGGAGACATATGGGGACAGGCTATGGCTACACCTTC. Translating it yields CAWRHMGTGYGYTF. The rearrangement links TRBV30 to TRBJ1-2, with 8 bases identical to TRBD1. The V gene end was trimmed by 3 bases and the J gene end by 4 bases; junction bases not matched to a gene: 7. This CDR3 spans 14 amino acids. Looked up from germline, CDR1 is GTSNPN and CDR2 is SVGIG (reference sequence).

The gene calls are TRBV4-1 and TRBJ2-7, with TRBD1 matching over 8 bases. V lost 0 bases and J lost 5; bases outside the gene matches: 12. The CDR3 is 17 residues long. Germline CDR1 reads MGHRA; CDR2 reads YSYEKL. The CDR3 region is CASSQDPPPRGPNEQYF. The CDR3 bases are TGCGCCAGCAGCCAAGATCCACCCCCCAGGGGGCCTAACGAGCAGTACTTC.

The rearrangement links TRBV30 to TRBJ2-7, with 10 positions matching TRBD2. The CDR3 loop spans 13 amino acids. J gave up 2 bases and V 4 bases, and 2 bases lay outside the gene matches. The germline V gene encodes CDR1 GTSNPN and CDR2 SVGIG (reference sequence). The CDR3 sequence: CAWTSGSPYEQYF. CDR3 bases: TGTGCCTGGACTAGCGGGAGTCCCTACGAGCAGTACTTC.

This clone has just one count. V gene TRBV27 combines with J gene TRBJ2-5, with D tentatively TRBD2 (6 bases). Germline values: CDR1 MNHEY, CDR2 SMNVEV (reference sequence). The V and J ends lost 5 bases and 5 bases respectively, with 18 bases between them. The CDR3 extends over 15 amino acids. The CDR3 loop is CASSPAGAGSETQYF. The CDR3 DNA sequence: TGTGCCAGCAGTCCCGCCGGGGCGGGGAGTGAGACCCAGTACTTC.

The CDR3 reads CASSPSGSYEQYF. The CDR3 DNA reads TGTGCCAGCAGCCCGTCGGGGTCCTACGAGCAGTACTTC. The V gene is TRBV9, the J gene TRBJ2-7; weak D call: TRBD2 (5 bases). The germline gives CDR1 SGDLS, CDR2 YYNGEE. The CDR3 is made up of 13 amino acids. Trimming took 4 bases from V and 1 from J, leaving 9 bases between them.

This chain joins TRBV5-1 and TRBJ2-1; 9 bases line up with TRBD2. This CDR3 is 14 amino acids long. V was clipped by 0 bases and J by 9 bases; unmatched bases: 4. Per germline, CDR1 SGHRS and CDR2 YFSETQ. As DNA, the CDR3 is TGCGCCAGCAGCTTGGGAGGGACTAGCATTGAGCAGTTCTTC. It is translated as CASSLGGTSIEQFF. Full variable domain (remainder filled in from reference TRBV5-1 and TRBJ2-1): KAGVTQTPRYLIKTRGQQVTLSCSPISGHRSVSWYQQTPGQGLQFLFEYFSETQRNKGNFPGRFSGRQFSNSRSEMNVSTLELGDSALYLCASSLGGTSIEQFFGPGTRLTVL.

The chain combines TRBV29-1 with TRBJ2-7, with 9 positions matching TRBD1. In germline, CDR1 is SQVTM, CDR2 ANQGSEA. V shed 4 bases, J shed 6 bases, and the junction held 7 bases outside the gene matches. The CDR3 has 13 amino acids. The CDR3 protein is CSVAIGTGFEQYF. CDR3 nucleotide sequence: TGCAGCGTTGCAATAGGGACAGGGTTCGAGCAGTACTTC.

The chain joins TRBV29-1 to TRBJ1-1; no clear D gene. The CDR3 runs to 10 residues. V lost 4 bases, J lost 10 bases, and 10 bases lay in between. Looked up from germline, CDR1 is SQVTM and CDR2 is ANQGSEA. CDR3 sequence: CSVAEGRAFF. The CDR3 DNA follows: TGCAGCGTTGCGGAGGGTCGAGCTTTCTTT.

This chain links TRBV6-2 or TRBV6-3 with TRBJ1-2; no definite D call. The length of the CDR3 is 13 residues. Trimming cost V 2 bases and J 6 bases, with 10 bases left between them. Germline CDR1 reads MNHEY; CDR2 reads SVGEGT. For the CDR3, the DNA is TGTGCCAGCAGTTACGTTCGGGGTAATGGCTACACCTTC. Amino acids: CASSYVRGNGYTF.

This sequence joins TRBV6-4 and TRBJ1-2; no reliable D call. Germline V gene data show CDR1 as MRHNA and CDR2 as SNTAGT. CDR3 length equals 12 residues. V dropped 2 bases and J dropped 6 bases, with 7 bases sitting between them. Here the CDR3 DNA reads TGTGCCAGCAGTGACGTCAGGAATGGCTACACCTTC. This gives the protein CASSDVRNGYTF.

J is TRBJ2-5 and V is TRBV5-1; D is ambiguous. Germline CDR1 reads SGHRS; CDR2 reads YFSETQ. The ends were cut back, 5 bases at V and 0 bases at J, with 5 bases in the middle. The CDR3 totals 12 residues. CDR3: CASRPNQETQYF. The CDR3 DNA sequence: TGCGCCAGCAGACCTAACCAAGAGACCCAGTACTTC.

The chain combines TRBV2 with TRBJ1-3, with D tentatively TRBD1 (5 bases). Trimming took 4 bases from V and 2 from J, leaving 12 bases between them. Germline V gene data show CDR1 as SNHLY and CDR2 as FYNNEI. The CDR3 is made up of 15 amino acids. This CDR3 reads CASSARGGTGNTIYF. CDR3 nucleotides: TGTGCCAGCAGTGCGCGTGGGGGGACTGGAAACACCATATATTTT. The full variable domain, rest sourced from reference TRBV2 and TRBJ1-3, is EPEVTQTPSHQVTQMGQEVILRCVPISNHLYFYWYRQILGQKVEFLVSFYNNEISEKSEIFDDQFSVERPDGSNFTLKIRSTKLEDSAMYFCASSARGGTGNTIYFGEGSWLTVV.

The V and J genes are TRBV5-1 and TRBJ2-7, with D possibly matching TRBD2 (5 bases). Between the trimmed V and J ends, which lost 3 bases and 2 bases, there was a span of 12 bases. CDR1 SGHRS and CDR2 YFSETQ come from the germline V gene. This CDR3 region has 14 residues. CDR3 loop: CASSSRTGTYEQYF. The CDR3 nucleotides are TGCGCCAGCAGCTCACGGACGGGGACCTACGAGCAGTACTTC.

This chain uses TRBV19 with TRBJ2-2, with 13 bases lining up with TRBD2. J was trimmed by 7 bases and V by 3 bases; bases with no gene match: 5. This CDR3 has 16 residues. The germline gives CDR1 LNHDA, CDR2 SQIVND (reference sequence). This chain's CDR3 is CASSIRTSGRVGELFF. In DNA form, the CDR3 reads TGTGCCAGTAGTATCCGGACTAGCGGGAGAGTCGGGGAGCTGTTTTTT. Supplemented by reference TRBV19 and TRBJ2-2, the full variable domain reads DGGITQSPKYLFRKEGQNVTLSCEQNLNHDAMYWYRQDPGQGLRLIYYSQIVNDFQKGDIAEGYSVSREKKESFPLTVTSAQKNPTAFYLCASSIRTSGRVGELFFGEGSRLTVL.

The rearrangement links TRBV11-3 to TRBJ2-3, with 10 bases matching TRBD1. The V gene's germline CDR1 is SGHNT and CDR2 YENEEA. V lost 4 bases, J lost 9 bases, and 10 bases stayed unmatched. The CDR3 has 15 amino acids. CDR3 region: CASSSPGQGFGTQYF. The CDR3 DNA follows: TGTGCCAGCAGCTCACCGGGACAGGGGTTCGGGACGCAGTATTTT.

CDR3 coding DNA: TGTGCCAGCAGCCGGACAGAGAACACTGAAGCTTTCTTT. Translated, it gives CASSRTENTEAFF. The rearrangement joins TRBV7-8 to TRBJ1-1; TRBD1 might be the D (6 bases). CDR3 size: 13 residues. Trimming left V 5 bases short and J 1 base short, with 8 bases between. Germline V gene data show CDR1 as SGHVS and CDR2 as FQNEAQ.

This clone has a single count. The chain links TRBV19 to TRBJ2-7, with D tentatively TRBD2 (6 bases). Trimming shortened V by 4 bases and J by 2 bases, and 15 bases separated the two germline ends. Germline loops: CDR1 LNHDA, CDR2 SQIVND (reference sequence). The CDR3 sequence is 15 residues long. Here the CDR3 DNA reads TGTGCCAGTAGTAACCCGGGACTTATCCCCTACGAGCAGTACTTC. As protein: CASSNPGLIPYEQYF.

The rearrangement links TRBV2 to TRBJ1-5; D remains ambiguous. This CDR3 contains 14 residues. The germline CDR1 and CDR2 sequences are SNHLY and FYNNEI. With 3 bases removed from V and 3 bases from J, the gap between germline ends came to 9 bases. The CDR3 nucleotides read TGTGCCAGCAGTGACAGAAACGACAATCAGCCCCAGCATTTT. This gives the protein CASSDRNDNQPQHF.

V and J are TRBV11-3 and TRBJ2-1; 12 bases are a match to TRBD2. The CDR3 is made up of 20 amino acids. Per the germline V gene, CDR1 is SGHNT and CDR2 is YENEEA. V was pared by 6 bases and J by 5 bases, with 20 bases of the junction left unmatched. The CDR3 coding sequence is TGTGCCAGCAGTTCTTGGGCAGGTTTCACTGCTAGCGGGAGGGACAATGAGCAGTTCTTC. Translating it yields CASSSWAGFTASGRDNEQFF. The full variable domain, its missing parts supplied by reference TRBV11-3 and TRBJ2-1, is EAGVVQSPRYKIIEKKQPVAFWCNPISGHNTLYWYLQNLGQGPELLIRYENEEAVDDSQLPKDRFSAERLKGVDSTLKIQPAELGDSAVYLCASSSWAGFTASGRDNEQFFGPGTRLTVL.

The chain couples TRBV27 to TRBJ2-3, with unresolved D. CDR3 length: 14 residues. V shed 3 bases and J shed 4 bases, with 11 bases lying between them. Germline CDR1 and CDR2: MNHEY and SMNVEV (reference sequence). Here the CDR3 reads CASSFETVADTQYF. Written as DNA, the CDR3 is TGTGCCAGCAGTTTTGAAACAGTGGCAGATACGCAGTATTTT.

This chain connects TRBV10-1 to TRBJ2-2, with D possibly TRBD1 on 6 matching bases. Trimming took off 6 bases at V and 6 bases at J, with 11 bases between the two ends. This CDR3 contains 13 residues. Germline V gene data show CDR1 as WNHNN and CDR2 as SYGVQD (reference sequence). The CDR3 DNA is TGCGCCAGCAGAAATAACAGGGCCGGGGAGCTGTTTTTT. This sequence encodes CASRNNRAGELFF.

The chain recombines TRBV3-1 (or the pseudogene TRBV3-2) with TRBJ2-7, with TRBD1 as a possible D gene (6 bases). V shed 2 bases and J shed 3 bases, with 17 bases lying between them. CDR1 LGHDT and CDR2 YNNKEL come from the germline V gene (reference sequence). The CDR3 extends over 16 amino acids. In nucleotides, the CDR3 is TGTGCCAGCAGCCAATTCTTTACAGGGTATTACTACGAGCAGTACTTC. It is translated as CASSQFFTGYYYEQYF.

The chain is built from TRBV24-1 and TRBJ1-2, with D possibly being TRBD1 (6 bases). Looked up from germline, CDR1 is KGHDR and CDR2 is SFDVKD. The CDR3 sequence is 15 residues long. Trimming pared 6 bases from V and 3 bases from J, leaving 16 bases between. CDR3 nucleotides: TGTGCCACCAGTTCGTGGCAGGGGCAGCACTATGGCTACACCTTC. Translating it yields CATSSWQGQHYGYTF.

This rearrangement joins TRBV19 to TRBJ1-5, with 8 bases fitting TRBD1. This CDR3 has 16 amino acids. V shed 8 bases and J 0 bases; nucleotides not matched to a gene: 9. CDR1 and CDR2 (germline): LNHDA, SQIVND (reference sequence). The CDR3 here is CASDDRGRYSNQPQHF. The CDR3 DNA reads as TGTGCCAGTGATGACAGGGGCCGCTATAGCAATCAGCCCCAGCATTTT.

The V gene is TRBV6-5, the J gene TRBJ2-7; 9 bases fit TRBD2. From germline, CDR1 is MNHEY and CDR2 SVGAGI. Trimming removed 5 bases from V and 7 bases from J; junction bases left unmatched: 9. CDR3 length equals 14 residues. This CDR3 reads CASSPLGSGGEQYF. In DNA, the CDR3 is TGTGCCAGCAGTCCCCTTGGAAGCGGGGGGGAGCAGTACTTC.